These 8 T cell receptor beta chains were all obtained from the same sample, sequenced in a study of cytomegalovirus exposure and HLA in healthy donors. The table came from immunoSEQ multiplex PCR; TCRdb's copy has only in-frame clones and leaves some out. This repertoire shows roughly 50,000 clones, roughly nine tenths found once; its top ten account for roughly 1%. The material sequenced was PBMCs. The receptors were sampled from a man aged 18 to 30 in good health and CMV-seronegative.

This rearrangement joins TRBV7-6 to TRBJ2-7; a possible D gene is TRBD2 (5 bases). Per germline, CDR1 SGHVS and CDR2 FNYEAQ. The CDR3 is 14 amino acids. V lost 2 bases to trimming and J lost 4 bases, with 12 bases between them. CDR3 DNA: TGTGCCAGCAGCTTACAGGACTCTGCTTACGAGCAGTACTTC. As protein: CASSLQDSAYEQYF. Complete variable domain (other parts from reference TRBV7-6 and TRBJ2-7): GAGVSQSPRYKVTKRGQDVALRCDPISGHVSLYWYRQALGQGPEFLTYFNYEAQQDKSGLPNDRFSAERPEGSISTLTIQRTEQRDSAMYRCASSLQDSAYEQYFGPGTRLTVT.

This clone was detected a few times. This chain links TRBV30 with TRBJ2-3; 10 bases align to TRBD2. V dropped 5 bases and J dropped 3; count of bases not matched to a gene: 2. The CDR3 covers 13 residues. Germline assignment: CDR1 GTSNPN and CDR2 SVGIG (reference sequence). The CDR3 DNA follows: TGTGCCTGGGGGACTAGCGAAACAGATACGCAGTATTTT. Its protein is CAWGTSETDTQYF.

The V call is TRBV2, the J call TRBJ2-3; D ambiguous. The CDR3 consists of 13 residues. The germline V gene encodes CDR1 SNHLY and CDR2 FYNNEI. The V gene lost 7 bases and the J gene lost 1 base, with 9 bases spanning the gap. CDR3 nucleotide sequence: TGTGCCAGCACGGCTAGAGGCACAGATACGCAGTATTTT. Translation: CASTARGTDTQYF.

The chain has TRBV10-3 and TRBJ1-3; no clear D. Per germline, CDR1 ENHRY and CDR2 SYGVKD. The CDR3 is 16 residues long. The V and J ends lost 2 bases and 1 base respectively, with 12 bases between them. CDR3 bases: TGTGCCATCAGTGAGGGAGGCAGGTCGTCTGGAAACACCATATATTTT. Translation gives CAISEGGRSSGNTIYF.

V gene TRBV2 combines with J gene TRBJ2-3; 8 bases are shared with TRBD2. Looked up from germline, CDR1 is SNHLY and CDR2 is FYNNEI. The CDR3 extends over 15 amino acids. V gave up 5 bases and J gave up 9 bases; unmatched junction bases: 13. Here the CDR3 DNA reads TGTGCCAGCAGTTTGCAGCGGGAGTCCCCAGGAACGCAGTATTTT. As protein: CASSLQRESPGTQYF.

V usage is TRBV7-6 and J usage is TRBJ2-7, with a possible D match to TRBD1 (5 bases). The CDR3 totals 16 residues. The V end was cut by 4 bases, the J end by 0 bases, with 16 bases between. Germline V gene lookup returns CDR1 SGHVS and CDR2 FNYEAQ. CDR3 sequence reads: CASSSPWGGSSYEQYF. CDR3 sequence (DNA): TGTGCCAGCAGCTCCCCGTGGGGCGGTAGCTCCTACGAGCAGTACTTC. The full variable domain, in which reference TRBV7-6 and TRBJ2-7 provide the parts outside the CDR3, is GAGVSQSPRYKVTKRGQDVALRCDPISGHVSLYWYRQALGQGPEFLTYFNYEAQQDKSGLPNDRFSAERPEGSISTLTIQRTEQRDSAMYRCASSSPWGGSSYEQYFGPGTRLTVT.

The chain has TRBV28 and TRBJ1-4; D not resolved. CDR3 size: 13 residues. Deletions cut 7 bases from V and 4 bases from J, with 10 bases between. The germline V gene has CDR1 MDHEN and CDR2 SYDVKM. The CDR3 sequence: CASTRLGNEKLFF. CDR3 DNA: TGTGCCAGCACGAGGTTGGGTAATGAAAAACTGTTTTTT.

The chain is built from TRBV9 and TRBJ2-3, with TRBD1 matching over 8 bases. The CDR3 consists of 16 residues. V lost 3 bases, J lost 6 bases, and 12 bases stayed unmatched. Germline CDR1 reads SGDLS; CDR2 reads YYNGEE. DNA for the CDR3: TGTGCCAGCAGCGGCGGACAGGGTTGGGGGAGGGATACGCAGTATTTT. Encoded protein: CASSGGQGWGRDTQYF.